This T cell receptor (beta chain) originates from a study of chemoradiotherapy in HPV16-positive cancers (dated by TCRdb to between 2021 and 2022). With regard to the full study: Candidate HPV-specific T-cell clones and common TCR motifs were defined by functional T-cell assays performed on cells from two HPV16-positive patients. Whether T-cell immunity against the HPV oncoproteins E6 and E7 changes during chemoradiotherapy and whether survival is affected by this immunity were examined in the study. TCR repertoires from over 80 patients with HPV-related cancers were then used to track the candidate HPV-specific TCRs and motifs.

Study-wide findings and limitations: Among HPV16-positive patients, expansion of HPV-responsive T cells during chemoradiotherapy was associated with better recurrence-free survival. The survival association was reported for HPV16-positive patients, and the functional definition of HPV-specific T cells was derived from only a couple of HPV16-positive patients. Expansion of candidate HPV-specific clones and E7-related TCR motifs was observed in the tumor microenvironment during treatment, whereas no such expansion was observed for non-HPV-specific T cells.

The method behind the library was the immunoSEQ multiplex PCR assay. In its TCRdb copy, this immuneACCESS table keeps in-frame sequences only and misses some clones. Where compared with another copy, unresolved V genes explain less than half of these, and the others have no known cause. The sample table holds 13,000 or so clones, of which about two thirds were seen once. The biggest ten clones account for around 20% of the sample. CDR1 SGHRS and CDR2 YFSETQ were looked up in the germline V gene. The cysteine opens and the phenylalanine closes a CDR3 of 16 amino acids. Here the CDR3 DNA is all that survives: 48 bases in frame from base 1. V is trimmed back by 1 base and J by 4 bases, and the junction contains 4 bases that no gene match accounts for. Turning to this clone: Its antigen is still unknown. It has no much larger one-base neighbor in the sample; base qualities were not kept.

Repertoires were sampled multiple times during chemoradiotherapy, which allowed clonal expansion in the tumor microenvironment to be followed. This material was acquired from a patient who underwent chemoradiotherapy. In this chain, TRBV5-1 is recombined with TRBJ2-1; TRBD2 lines up with 11 middle nucleotides. This sequence originates from a human donor with HPV-associated anogenital cancer. CDR3 loop: CASSLSPSGGYNEQFF. The nucleotide sequence reads TGCGCCAGCAGCTTGTCGCCTAGCGGGGGGTACAATGAGCAGTTCTTC.